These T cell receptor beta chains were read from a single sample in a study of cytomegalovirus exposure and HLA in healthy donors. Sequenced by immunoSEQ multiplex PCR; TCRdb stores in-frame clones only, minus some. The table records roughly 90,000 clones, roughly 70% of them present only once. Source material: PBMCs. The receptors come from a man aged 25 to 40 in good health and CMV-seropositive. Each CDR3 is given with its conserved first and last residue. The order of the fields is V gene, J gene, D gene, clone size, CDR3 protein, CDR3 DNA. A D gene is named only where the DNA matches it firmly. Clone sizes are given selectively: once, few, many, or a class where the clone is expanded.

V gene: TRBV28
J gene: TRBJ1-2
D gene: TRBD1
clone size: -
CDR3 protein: CASSGTAYGYTF
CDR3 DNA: TGTGCCAGTTCCGGGACAGCTTATGGCTACACCTTC

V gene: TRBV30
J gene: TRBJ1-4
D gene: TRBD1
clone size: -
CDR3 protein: CAWTGTGDEKLFF
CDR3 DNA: TGTGCCTGGACCGGGACAGGGGACGAAAAACTGTTTTTT

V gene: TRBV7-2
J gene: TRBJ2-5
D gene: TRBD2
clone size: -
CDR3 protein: CASSSKLAGVETQYF
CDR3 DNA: TGTGCCAGCAGCTCCAAACTAGCGGGAGTGGAGACCCAGTACTTC

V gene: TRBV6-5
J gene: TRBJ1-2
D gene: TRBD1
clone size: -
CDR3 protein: CASSSGTGRFGYPF
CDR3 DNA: TGTGCCAGCAGTTCCGGGACAGGCCGCTTTGGCTACCCCTTC

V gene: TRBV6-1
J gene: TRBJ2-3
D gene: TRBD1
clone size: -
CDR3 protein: CASSFQGASTDTQYF
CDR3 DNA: TGTGCCAGCAGTTTCCAGGGGGCTAGCACAGATACGCAGTATTTT

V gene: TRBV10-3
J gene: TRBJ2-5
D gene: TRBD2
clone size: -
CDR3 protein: CAISTPTSGMRQETQYF
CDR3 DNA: TGTGCCATCAGTACTCCGACTAGCGGGATGAGGCAAGAGACCCAGTACTTC

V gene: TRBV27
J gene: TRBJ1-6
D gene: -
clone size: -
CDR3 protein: CASSLLLYNSPLHF
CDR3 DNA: TGTGCCAGCAGTTTACTCCTCTATAATTCACCCCTCCACTTT

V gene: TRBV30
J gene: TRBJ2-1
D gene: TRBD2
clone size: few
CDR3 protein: CAWIPGLAVNNEQFF
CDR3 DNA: TGTGCCTGGATACCGGGACTAGCGGTCAACAATGAGCAGTTCTTC

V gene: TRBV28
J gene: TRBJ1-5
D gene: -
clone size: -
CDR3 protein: CASNSDSLMGNQPQHF
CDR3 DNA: TGTGCCAGCAACTCGGACAGCTTAATGGGCAATCAGCCCCAGCATTTT

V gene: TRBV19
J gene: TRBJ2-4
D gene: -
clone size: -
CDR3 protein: CASSIGGPLAKNIQYF
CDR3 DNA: TGTGCCAGTAGTATTGGGGGCCCGCTAGCCAAAAACATTCAGTACTTC

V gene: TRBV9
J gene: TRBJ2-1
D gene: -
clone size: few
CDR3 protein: CASSVTDPAASYNEQFF
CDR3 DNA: TGTGCCAGCAGCGTCACAGACCCCGCCGCCTCCTACAATGAGCAGTTCTTC

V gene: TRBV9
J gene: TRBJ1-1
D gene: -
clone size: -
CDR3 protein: CASSVGPTPEGTEAFF
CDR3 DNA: TGTGCCAGCAGCGTAGGGCCGACACCCGAGGGAACTGAAGCTTTCTTT

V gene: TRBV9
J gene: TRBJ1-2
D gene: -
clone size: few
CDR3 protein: CASSPSVLSYPF
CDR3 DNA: TGTGCCAGCAGCCCCTCGGTCCTGAGCTACCCCTTC

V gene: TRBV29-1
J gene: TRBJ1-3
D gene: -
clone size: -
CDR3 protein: CSFSSRSSGNTIYF
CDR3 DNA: TGCAGCTTTTCCTCCCGGAGCTCTGGAAACACCATATATTTT

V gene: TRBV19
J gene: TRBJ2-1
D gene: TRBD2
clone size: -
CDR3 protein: CASSSGGAREQFF
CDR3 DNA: TGTGCCAGTAGTAGCGGGGGGGCCCGGGAGCAGTTCTTC

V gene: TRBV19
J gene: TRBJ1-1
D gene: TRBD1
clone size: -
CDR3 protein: CASRTSDRGDTEAFF
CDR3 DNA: TGTGCCAGTAGGACTTCGGACAGGGGAGACACTGAAGCTTTCTTT

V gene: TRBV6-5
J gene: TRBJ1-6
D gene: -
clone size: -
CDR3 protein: CASSPERSRSSPLNF
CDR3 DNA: TGTGCCAGCAGCCCCGAACGGTCCCGGAGTTCACCCCTCAACTTT

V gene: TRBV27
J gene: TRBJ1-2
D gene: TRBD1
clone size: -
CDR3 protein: CASSLHRDRANYGYTF
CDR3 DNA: TGTGCCAGCAGTTTACACCGGGACAGAGCTAACTATGGCTACACCTTC

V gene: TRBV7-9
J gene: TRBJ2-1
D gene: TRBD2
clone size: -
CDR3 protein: CASSFLTSGPEQFF
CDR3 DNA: TGTGCCAGCAGCTTCCTTACTAGCGGGCCCGAGCAGTTCTTC

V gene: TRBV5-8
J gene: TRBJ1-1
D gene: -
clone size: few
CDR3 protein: CASSWDREGVTEAFF
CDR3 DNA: TGTGCCAGCAGCTGGGACCGAGAGGGGGTCACTGAAGCTTTCTTT

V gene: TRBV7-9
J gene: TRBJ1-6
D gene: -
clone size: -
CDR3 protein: CASSSHAGDNSPLHF
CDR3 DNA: TGTGCCAGCAGCTCTCACGCGGGGGATAATTCACCCCTCCACTTT